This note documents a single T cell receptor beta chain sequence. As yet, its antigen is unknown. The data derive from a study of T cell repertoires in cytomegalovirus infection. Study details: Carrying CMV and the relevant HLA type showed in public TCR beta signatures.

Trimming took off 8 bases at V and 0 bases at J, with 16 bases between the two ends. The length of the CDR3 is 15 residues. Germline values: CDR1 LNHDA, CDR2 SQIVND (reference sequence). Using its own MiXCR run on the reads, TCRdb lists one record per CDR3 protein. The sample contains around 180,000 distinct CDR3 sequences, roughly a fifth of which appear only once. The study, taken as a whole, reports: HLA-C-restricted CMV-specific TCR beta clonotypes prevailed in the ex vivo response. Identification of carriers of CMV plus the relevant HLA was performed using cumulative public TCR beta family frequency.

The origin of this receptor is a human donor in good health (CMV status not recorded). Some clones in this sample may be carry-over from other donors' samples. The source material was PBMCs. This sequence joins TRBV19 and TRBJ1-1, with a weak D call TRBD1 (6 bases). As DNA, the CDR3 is TGTGCCAGTCATAAAGGGGGGGGGATGAACACTGAAGCTTTCTTT. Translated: CASHKGGGMNTEAFF.